This T cell receptor beta chain originates from a study of sequential checkpoint blockade in melanoma. Clones were sequenced by immunoSEQ multiplex PCR, and TCRdb holds only the in-frame ones, with some missing. The sample lists around 37,000 clones, about 30% occurring once. This clone turned up a few times. Germline V CDR1 and CDR2: SGHNT, YENEEA. The CDR3 runs 14 residues. V gave up 5 bases and J gave up 4 bases, with 11 bases separating them. The treatment: randomized to nivolumab then ipilimumab (arm A) or the reverse (arm B). The chain uses TRBV11-3 and TRBJ1-4; D unresolved. Sequences were derived from tumor tissue (inferred from file names), sampled from a patient given nivolumab and ipilimumab in sequence. The TCR was taken from a human donor with melanoma. The chain's CDR3 is CASSAGPNNEKLFF. Here the CDR3 DNA reads TGTGCCAGCAGCGCCGGGCCCAATAATGAAAAACTGTTTTTT.